This T cell receptor (beta chain) was recorded in a study of blood T cell repertoires in COVID-19. Profiling relied on immunoSEQ multiplex PCR, and the TCRdb table lists in-frame clones only, not all of them. The table has over 350,000 clones, 80% to 90% seen once; the top ten hold roughly 1.4%. V lost 1 base to trimming and J lost 3 bases, with 18 bases between them. Germline loops: CDR1 SGHAT, CDR2 FQNNGV. This CDR3 is built from 18 residues. The clonotype was recovered from a woman aged 25 to 39 with active or convalescent COVID-19. The sequenced sample was peripheral blood. The chain joins TRBV11-2 to TRBJ2-2; tentative D call: TRBD2 (7 bases). CDR3 loop: CASSLAPRGARDTGELFF. CDR3 sequence (DNA): TGTGCCAGCAGCTTAGCTCCCCGGGGGGCGCGGGACACCGGGGAGCTGTTTTTT.